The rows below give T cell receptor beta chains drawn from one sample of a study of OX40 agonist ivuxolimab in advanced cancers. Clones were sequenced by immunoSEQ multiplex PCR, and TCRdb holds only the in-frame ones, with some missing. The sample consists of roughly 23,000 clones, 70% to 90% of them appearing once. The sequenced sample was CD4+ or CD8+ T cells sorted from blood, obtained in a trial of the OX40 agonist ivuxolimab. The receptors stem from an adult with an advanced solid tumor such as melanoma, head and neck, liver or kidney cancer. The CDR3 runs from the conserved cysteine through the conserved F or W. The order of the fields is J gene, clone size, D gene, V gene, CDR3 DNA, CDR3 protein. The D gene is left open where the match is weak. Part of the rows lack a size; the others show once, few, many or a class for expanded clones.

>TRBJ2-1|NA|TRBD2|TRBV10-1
TGCGCCAGCAGTGAGACCGGGACTAGCGGGAGATGGGGTTACAATGAGCAGTTCTTC
CASSETGTSGRWGYNEQFF
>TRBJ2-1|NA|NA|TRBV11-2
TGTGCCAGCAGCTTAGAGGTTGGTACCTACAATGAGCAGTTCTTC
CASSLEVGTYNEQFF
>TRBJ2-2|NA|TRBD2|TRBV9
TGTGCCAGCAGCGATCACCCCGCTGCGGGAGCGAACACCGGGGAGCTGTTTTTT
CASSDHPAAGANTGELFF
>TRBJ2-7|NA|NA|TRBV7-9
TGTGCCAGCAGCGATATTGGTGTTTCGGGGCAGTACTTC
CASSDIGVSGQYF
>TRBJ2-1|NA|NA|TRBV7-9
TGTGCCAGCAGCTCGCTTGGCGGGATATACAATGAGCAGTTCTTC
CASSSLGGIYNEQFF
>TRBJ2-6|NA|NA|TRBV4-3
TGCGCCAGCAGCCAATCTACGATAACCGGGCTTTCTGGGGCCAACGTCCTGACTTTC
CASSQSTITGLSGANVLTF
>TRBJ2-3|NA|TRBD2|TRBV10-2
TGCGCCAGCAGTCAACTAGCGGGAGGAGAAGACGATACGCAGTATTTT
CASSQLAGGEDDTQYF
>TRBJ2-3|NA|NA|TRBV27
TGTGCCAGCGGGGCCACAGATACGCAGTATTTT
CASGATDTQYF
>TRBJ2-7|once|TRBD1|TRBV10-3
TGTGCCATCAGGGGGACAGGGGGCTCGGACGAGCAGTACTTC
CAIRGTGGSDEQYF
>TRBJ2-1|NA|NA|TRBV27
TGTGCCAGCAGTTTAATCCCAGCGGCATCCTACAATGAGCAGTTCTTC
CASSLIPAASYNEQFF
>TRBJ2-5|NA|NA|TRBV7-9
TGTGCCAGCAGCTTACTAGCCCAAGAGACCCAGTACTTC
CASSLLAQETQYF
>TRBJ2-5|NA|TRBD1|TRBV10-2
TGCGCCAGCGGGGGTGAACAGGGGTACCAAGAGACCCAGTACTTC
CASGGEQGYQETQYF
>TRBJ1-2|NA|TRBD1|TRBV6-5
TGTGCCAGCAGTCGGTACAGGGGATCAGAAACCTTC
CASSRYRGSETF
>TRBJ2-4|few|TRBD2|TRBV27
TGTGCCAGCAGTTTAGGCGGGAGGGGGGAAGTTCCCAAAAACATTCAGTACTTC
CASSLGGRGEVPKNIQYF
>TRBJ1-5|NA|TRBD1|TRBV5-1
TGCGCCAGCAGCGAAACCCCGTTAGGGGGCCCCCAGCATTTT
CASSETPLGGPQHF
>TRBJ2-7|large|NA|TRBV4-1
TGCGCCAGCAGTCCCTGGGGGGCAGATATACCCTACGAGCAGTACTTC
CASSPWGADIPYEQYF
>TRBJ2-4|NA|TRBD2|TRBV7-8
TGTGCCAGCAGCTTACCTACTAGCGGGAGTGGGGCGGGCCATCAGTACTTC
CASSLPTSGSGAGHQYF
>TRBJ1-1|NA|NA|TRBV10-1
TGCGCCGGCAGTGAGTCGATGGAGGGAAGGACTGAAGCTTTCTTT
CAGSESMEGRTEAFF
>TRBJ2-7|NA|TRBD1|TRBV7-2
TGTGCCAGCAGCTTAGCGACACCAGCAAACTCGGGACAGCTGTACGAGCAGTACTTC
CASSLATPANSGQLYEQYF
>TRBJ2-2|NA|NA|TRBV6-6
TGTGCCAGCAAGGCGGGTGACACCGGGGAGCTGTTTTTT
CASKAGDTGELFF
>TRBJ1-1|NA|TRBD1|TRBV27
TGTGCCAGCAGTACCGGGACAGGGGGGACTGAAGCTTTCTTT
CASSTGTGGTEAFF
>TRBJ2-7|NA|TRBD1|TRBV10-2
TGCGCCAGCAGGACAGGGATGGACGAGCAGTACTTC
CASRTGMDEQYF
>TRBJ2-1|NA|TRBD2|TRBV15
TGTGCCACCAGCAGAGATATGGCTAGCGGGAGTTGGGACAATGAGCAGTTCTTC
CATSRDMASGSWDNEQFF
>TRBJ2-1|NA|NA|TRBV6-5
TGTGCCAGCAGCCTCTTCGGGAATTTGAATGAGCAGTTCTTC
CASSLFGNLNEQFF
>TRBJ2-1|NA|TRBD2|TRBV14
TGTGCCAGCAGCCAAGTCCAGCGGGGTTACTCCTACAATGAGCAGTTCTTC
CASSQVQRGYSYNEQFF
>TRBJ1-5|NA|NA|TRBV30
TGTGCCTGGAGCACAGGAGATAATCAGCCCCAGCATTTT
CAWSTGDNQPQHF
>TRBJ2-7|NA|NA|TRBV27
TGTGCCAGCAGTTTCGCCCCGACAGCCTACGAGCAGTACTTC
CASSFAPTAYEQYF
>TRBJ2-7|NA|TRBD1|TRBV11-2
TGTGCCAGCAGCTTCTCCGGGACAGGGGGTCGCTACGAGCAGTACTTC
CASSFSGTGGRYEQYF
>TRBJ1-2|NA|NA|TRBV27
TGTGCCAGCAGAGGACCAGGGTTCTACTATGGCTACACCTTC
CASRGPGFYYGYTF
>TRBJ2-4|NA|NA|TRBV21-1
TGTGCCAGCAGCAACAGAGGGGACAGGGCGTCTTCCGGAGCCAAAAACATTCAGTACTTC
CASSNRGDRASSGAKNIQYF
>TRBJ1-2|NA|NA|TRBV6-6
TGTGCCAGCAGAAACCCATTAGCTAACTATGGCTACACCTTC
CASRNPLANYGYTF
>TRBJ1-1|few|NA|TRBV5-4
TGTGCCAGCAGCTTTGACAGCGCCTCTGAAGCTTTCTTT
CASSFDSASEAFF
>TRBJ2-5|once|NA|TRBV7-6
TGTGCCAGCAGCTTGGGCGCCCAACAAGAGACCCAGTACTTC
CASSLGAQQETQYF
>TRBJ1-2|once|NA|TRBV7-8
TGTGCCAGCAGCTTAGATGGAGATGCAATGGGGGGCTACACCTTC
CASSLDGDAMGGYTF